Included here is one T cell receptor (beta chain) sequence, with context. Its antigen is still unknown. The data derive from a study of cytomegalovirus exposure and HLA in healthy donors. Regarding the study as a whole: Presence/absence analyses rested on an assumption that sequencing depth was roughly uniform across donors. Confirmation in vitro established that a few CMV-associated chains were specific for CMV antigens. Overall, 164 TCR beta chains were annotated as cytomegalovirus-associated.

CDR1 SGHDT and CDR2 YYEEEE come from the germline V gene. Trimming took 5 bases from V and 4 from J; bases not matched to a gene: 6. The CDR3 length is 16 residues. PCR was performed using 60 Vbeta and 13 Jbeta primers. Original handling: In a later analysis, of some 80 million unique beta chains, about 12 million appeared in at least two donors. Some clones are missing from TCRdb's copy, which holds only in-frame ones; the method was immunoSEQ multiplex PCR. D and trimming come from the DNA, and the V and J calls and clone size come from that table. This sample's table has tens of thousands of clones.

This receptor was obtained from a woman between 50 and 59 years old in good health and CMV-seropositive. The specimen sequenced was PBMCs. The rearrangement links TRBV5-6 to TRBJ2-2; 12 nucleotides align to TRBD2. The CDR3 nucleotides are TGTGCCAGCAGGAGACTAGCGGGGGCCCGCACCGGGGAGCTGTTTTTT. Translating gives CASRRLAGARTGELFF.